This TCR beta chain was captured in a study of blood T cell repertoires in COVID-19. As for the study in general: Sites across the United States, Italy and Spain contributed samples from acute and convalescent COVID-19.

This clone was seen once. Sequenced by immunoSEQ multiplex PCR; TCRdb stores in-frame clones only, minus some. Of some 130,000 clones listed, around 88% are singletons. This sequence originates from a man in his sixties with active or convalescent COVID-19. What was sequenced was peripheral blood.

CDR3 in DNA: TGTGCCAGCAGCCCGACAGGCGACTCCTACGAGCAGTACTTC. This encodes CASSPTGDSYEQYF. The rearrangement links TRBV7-8 to TRBJ2-7; D may be TRBD1 (6 bases). Germline V gives CDR1 SGHVS, CDR2 FQNEAQ. The CDR3 extends over 14 amino acids. V shed 5 bases and J shed 0 bases, with 11 bases lying between them.